The present TCR beta chain was sequenced within a study of T-cell reconstitution after alpha-beta-depleted transplantation in children. This clonotype was recorded at least ten times. The antigen is not known. V dropped 2 bases and J dropped 2 bases, with 11 bases sitting between them. The CDR3 runs 15 residues. The germline V gene encodes CDR1 WNHNN and CDR2 SYGVQD (reference sequence). The TCRbeta library was prepared with unique molecular identifiers. A single record per CDR3 protein comes from TCRdb applying MiXCR to the PCR reads. The table includes roughly 30,000 distinct CDR3 sequences, less than 8.5% detected once. Study-wide results and caveats: About two months after transplant, alpha-beta T cells reportedly came from several hundred expanded graft clones. The main origin of T-cell counts and diversity one year after transplant was newly produced T cells. Day-60 TCRbeta diversity that was high in some patients was derived from surviving recipient T cells and thymic progenitors.

The clonotype comes from a child in the first two years of life who had a stem cell transplant for acute myeloid leukemia, so the T cells may come from the graft donor. V gene TRBV10-1 combines with J gene TRBJ2-3; D unclear. The sequences come from peripheral blood, collected 60 days after TCRalphabeta/CD19-depleted stem cell transplant. The CDR3 DNA follows: TGCGCCAGCAGTGAGGTAGATCCGATCACAGATACGCAGTATTTT. Encoded protein: CASSEVDPITDTQYF.